This record looks at one TCR beta chain sequence and its context. The antigen is not known. This sample stems from a study of blood T cells in healthy people across ages. Primers used in a second PCR of about 7 to 12 cycles were a sample-barcoded 5' primer and a J-beta primer mix. MiXCR, run by TCRdb on the 5' RACE reads, gives a single entry per CDR3 protein. The sample gives 750,000 or so distinct CDR3 sequences, approximately 25% of which show up once; 9.4% is in the top ten. Germline CDR1 and CDR2: SGHNT and YENEEA. The CDR3 consists of 15 residues. V lost 6 bases to trimming and J lost 2 bases; unmatched junction nucleotides: 5. General observations from the study: The lack of PBMC sorting stopped any conclusive naive versus antigen-experienced comparison.

The data also belong to a second study, concerning T cells of mothers and their children.

This TCR derives from a boy aged 5-17 years in good health. V gene TRBV11-3 combines with J gene TRBJ2-4, with 9 bases matching TRBD1. Sequencing input: blood. CDR3 nucleotide sequence: TGTGCCAGCAGTTTTGACAGGGGGTCCAAAAACATTCAGTACTTC. Its translation is CASSFDRGSKNIQYF. Together with reference TRBV11-3 and TRBJ2-4, the CDR3 gives the full variable domain: EAGVVQSPRYKIIEKKQPVAFWCNPISGHNTLYWYLQNLGQGPELLIRYENEEAVDDSQLPKDRFSAERLKGVDSTLKIQPAELGDSAVYLCASSFDRGSKNIQYFGAGTRLSVL.